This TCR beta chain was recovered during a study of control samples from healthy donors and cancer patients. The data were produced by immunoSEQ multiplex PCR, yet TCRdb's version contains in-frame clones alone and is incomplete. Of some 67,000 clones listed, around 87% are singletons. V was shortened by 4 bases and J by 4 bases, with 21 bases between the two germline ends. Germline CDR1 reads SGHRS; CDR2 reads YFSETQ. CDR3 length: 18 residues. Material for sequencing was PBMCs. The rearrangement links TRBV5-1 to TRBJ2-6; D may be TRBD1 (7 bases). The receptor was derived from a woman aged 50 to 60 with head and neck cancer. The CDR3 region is CASSRLRQGGTGANVLTF. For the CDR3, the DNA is TGCGCCAGCAGCCGACTCCGACAGGGAGGTACCGGGGCCAACGTCCTGACTTTC. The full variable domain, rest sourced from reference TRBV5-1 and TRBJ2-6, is KAGVTQTPRYLIKTRGQQVTLSCSPISGHRSVSWYQQTPGQGLQFLFEYFSETQRNKGNFPGRFSGRQFSNSRSEMNVSTLELGDSALYLCASSRLRQGGTGANVLTFGAGSRLTVL.